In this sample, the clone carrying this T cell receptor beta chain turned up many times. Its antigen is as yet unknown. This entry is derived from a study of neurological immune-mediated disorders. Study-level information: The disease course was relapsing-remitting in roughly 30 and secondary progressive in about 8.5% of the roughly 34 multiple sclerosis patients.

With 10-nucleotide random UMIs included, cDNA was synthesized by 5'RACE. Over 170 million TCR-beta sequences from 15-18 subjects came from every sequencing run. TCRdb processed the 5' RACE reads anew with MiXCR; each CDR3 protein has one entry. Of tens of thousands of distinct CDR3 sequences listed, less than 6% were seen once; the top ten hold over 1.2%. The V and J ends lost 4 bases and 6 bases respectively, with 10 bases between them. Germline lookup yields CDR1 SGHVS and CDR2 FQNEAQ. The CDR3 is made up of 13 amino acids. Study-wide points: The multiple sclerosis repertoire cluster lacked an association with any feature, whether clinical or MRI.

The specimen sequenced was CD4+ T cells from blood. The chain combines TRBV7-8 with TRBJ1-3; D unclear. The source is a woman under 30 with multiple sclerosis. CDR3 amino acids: CASSSDRENTIYF. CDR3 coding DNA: TGTGCCAGCAGCTCAGACCGGGAAAACACCATATATTTT.